This TCR beta chain originates from a study of control samples from healthy donors and cancer patients. Sequencing used immunoSEQ multiplex PCR; TCRdb keeps in-frame clones, though not all of them. The table records about 79,000 clones, 80% to 95% of them present only once. Sequences were obtained from PBMCs. This receptor was identified in a woman in her thirties or forties with lung cancer.

The CDR3 DNA follows: TGTGCCAGCAGCCCTGAACAGACTAATACCTACGAGCAGTACTTC. This encodes CASSPEQTNTYEQYF. This rearrangement joins TRBV7-9 to TRBJ2-7; TRBD2 might be the D (5 bases). CDR1 SEHNR and CDR2 FQNEAQ come from the germline V gene (reference sequence). Trimming stripped 5 bases from V and 2 bases from J, with 16 bases between. The CDR3 is 15 residues long.